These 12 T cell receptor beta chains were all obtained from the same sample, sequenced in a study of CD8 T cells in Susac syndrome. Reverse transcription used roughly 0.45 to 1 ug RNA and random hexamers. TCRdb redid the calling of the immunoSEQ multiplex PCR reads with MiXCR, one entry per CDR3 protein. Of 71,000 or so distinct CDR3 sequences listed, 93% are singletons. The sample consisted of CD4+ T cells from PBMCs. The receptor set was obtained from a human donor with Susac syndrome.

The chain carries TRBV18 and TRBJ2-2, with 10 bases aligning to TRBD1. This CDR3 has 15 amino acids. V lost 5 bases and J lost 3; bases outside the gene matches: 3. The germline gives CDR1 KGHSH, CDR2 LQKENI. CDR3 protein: CASSTGTGDTGELFF. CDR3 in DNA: TGTGCCAGCTCAACAGGGACAGGGGACACCGGGGAGCTGTTTTTT.

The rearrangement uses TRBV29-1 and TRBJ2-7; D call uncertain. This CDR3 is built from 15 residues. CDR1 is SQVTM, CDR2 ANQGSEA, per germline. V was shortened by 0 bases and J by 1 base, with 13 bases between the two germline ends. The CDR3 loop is CSVEDLVGGSYEQYF. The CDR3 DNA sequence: TGCAGCGTTGAAGATCTTGTGGGCGGTTCCTACGAGCAGTACTTC.

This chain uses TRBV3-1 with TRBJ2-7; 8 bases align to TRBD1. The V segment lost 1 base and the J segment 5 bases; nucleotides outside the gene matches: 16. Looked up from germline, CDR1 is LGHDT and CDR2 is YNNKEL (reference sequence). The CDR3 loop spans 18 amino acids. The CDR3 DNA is TGTGCCAGCAGCCAAGTAAAAACATCCGGGACAGGTCAAAACGAGCAGTACTTC. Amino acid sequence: CASSQVKTSGTGQNEQYF.

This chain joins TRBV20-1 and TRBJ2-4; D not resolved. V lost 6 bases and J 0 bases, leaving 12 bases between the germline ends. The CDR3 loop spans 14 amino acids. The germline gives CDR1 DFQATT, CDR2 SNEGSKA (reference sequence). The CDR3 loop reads CSAQTPLAKNIQYF. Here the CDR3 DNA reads TGCAGTGCGCAGACACCTTTAGCCAAAAACATTCAGTACTTC.

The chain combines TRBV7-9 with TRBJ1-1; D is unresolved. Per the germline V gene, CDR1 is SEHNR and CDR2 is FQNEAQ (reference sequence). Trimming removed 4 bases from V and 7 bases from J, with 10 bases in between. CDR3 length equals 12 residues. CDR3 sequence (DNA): TGTGCCAGCAGCTCCATCGGTAATGAAGCTTTCTTT. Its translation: CASSSIGNEAFF. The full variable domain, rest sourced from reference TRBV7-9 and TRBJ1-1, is DTGVSQNPRHKITKRGQNVTFRCDPISEHNRLYWYRQTLGQGPEFLTYFQNEAQLEKSRLLSDRFSAERPKGSFSTLEIQRTEQGDSAMYLCASSSIGNEAFFGQGTRLTVV.

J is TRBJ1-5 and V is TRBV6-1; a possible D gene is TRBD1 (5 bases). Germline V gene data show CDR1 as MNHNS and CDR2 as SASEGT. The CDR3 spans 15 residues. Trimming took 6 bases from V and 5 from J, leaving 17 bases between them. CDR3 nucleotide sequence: TGTGCCAGCAGACCGATCCAGGGAAGGGATCAGCCCCAGCATTTT. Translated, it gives CASRPIQGRDQPQHF.

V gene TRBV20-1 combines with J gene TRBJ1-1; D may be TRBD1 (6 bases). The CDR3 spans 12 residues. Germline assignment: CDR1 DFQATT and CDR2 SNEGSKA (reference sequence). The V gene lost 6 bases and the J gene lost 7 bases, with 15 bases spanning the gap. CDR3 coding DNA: TGCAGTGCCCGACCGGGGGGCGGTGAAGCTTTCTTT. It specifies CSARPGGGEAFF.

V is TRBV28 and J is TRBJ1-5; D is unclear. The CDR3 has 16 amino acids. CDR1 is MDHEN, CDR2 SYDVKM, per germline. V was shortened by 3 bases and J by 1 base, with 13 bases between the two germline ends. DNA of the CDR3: TGTGCCAGCAGTTTCGGGATTTGGAGAAGCAATCAGCCCCAGCATTTT. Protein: CASSFGIWRSNQPQHF.

The CDR3: CASSRDRGSGYTF. Written as DNA, the CDR3 is TGTGCCAGCAGCCGGGACAGGGGAAGTGGCTACACCTTC. The chain recombines TRBV3-1 with TRBJ1-2; 10 nucleotides line up with TRBD1. J was trimmed by 7 bases and V by 4 bases; bases with no gene match: 3. Germline V gene sequence: CDR1 LGHDT, CDR2 YNNKEL (reference sequence). This CDR3 spans 13 amino acids.

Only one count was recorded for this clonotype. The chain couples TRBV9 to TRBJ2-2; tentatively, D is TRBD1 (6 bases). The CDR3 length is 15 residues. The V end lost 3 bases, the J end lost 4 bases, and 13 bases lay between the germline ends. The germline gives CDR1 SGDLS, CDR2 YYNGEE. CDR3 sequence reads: CASSARTATTGELFF. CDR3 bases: TGTGCCAGCAGCGCCCGGACAGCCACCACCGGGGAGCTGTTTTTT.

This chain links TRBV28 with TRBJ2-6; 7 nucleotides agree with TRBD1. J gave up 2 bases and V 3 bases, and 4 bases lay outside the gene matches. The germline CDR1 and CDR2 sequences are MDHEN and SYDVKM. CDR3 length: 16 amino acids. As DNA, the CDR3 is TGTGCCAGCAGTTTCTCCCAGGGGGCTGGGGCCAACGTCCTGACTTTC. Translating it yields CASSFSQGAGANVLTF.

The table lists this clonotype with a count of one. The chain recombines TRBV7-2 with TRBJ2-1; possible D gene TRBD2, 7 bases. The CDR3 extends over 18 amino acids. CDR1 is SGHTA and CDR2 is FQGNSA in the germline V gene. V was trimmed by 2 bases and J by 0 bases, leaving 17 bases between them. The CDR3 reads CASSLFGRGPASYNEQFF. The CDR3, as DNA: TGTGCCAGCAGCTTATTCGGGCGGGGGCCTGCCTCCTACAATGAGCAGTTCTTC. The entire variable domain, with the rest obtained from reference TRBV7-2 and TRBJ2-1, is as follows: GAGVSQSPSNKVTEKGKDVELRCDPISGHTALYWYRQSLGQGLEFLIYFQGNSAPDKSGLPSDRFSAERTGGSVSTLTIQRTQQEDSAVYLCASSLFGRGPASYNEQFFGPGTRLTVL.